This T cell receptor beta chain derives from a study of blood T cell repertoires in COVID-19. Whole-study context: PBMCs, B-cell-depleted T cells, or T cells were the source of the cDNA or gDNA that made up the material.

CDR1 and CDR2 (germline): SGHDT, YYEEEE. The V gene lost 4 bases and the J gene lost 7 bases, with 18 bases spanning the gap. CDR3 length: 15 residues. Ten or more counts support this clone. The repertoire was sequenced with immunoSEQ multiplex PCR; TCRdb's copy has only in-frame clones and lacks some. In the table there are over 150,000 clones, 65% to 85% of which are singletons. The specimen sequenced was peripheral blood. This clonotype originated in a woman aged 65 to 85 who had recovered from COVID-19. The chain has TRBV5-6 and TRBJ1-5; tentatively, D is TRBD1 (6 bases). In DNA form, the CDR3 reads TGTGCCAGCAGCCGGGCCCAGGGGTCATGGCAGCCCCAGCATTTT. Its translation is CASSRAQGSWQPQHF.